The 21 T cell receptor beta chains reported below all come from one sample, sequenced in a study of T cells in Graves' hyperthyroidism and ophthalmopathy. Amplified regions were TCR beta CDR3 sequences from RNA transcripts. The HTBI primer set drove a first-round RT-PCR of the TCR CDR3. MiXCR, run by TCRdb on the multiplex PCR reads, gives a single entry per CDR3 protein. Found here are about 720,000 distinct CDR3 sequences, 18% of them singletons; the top ten hold around 17%. Source material: blood. These receptors were collected from a woman aged 45-59 years with Graves' hyperthyroidism that later progressed to Graves' ophthalmopathy.

The J gene is TRBJ1-2, the V gene TRBV29-1, with 10 bases identical to TRBD1. V gave up 7 bases and J gave up 4 bases; unmatched junction bases: 18. The length of the CDR3 is 17 residues. Germline loops: CDR1 SQVTM, CDR2 ANQGSEA. The CDR3 DNA reads TGCAGCGCCTACGTACCGGGACAGGGGAACATTGGCTATGGCTACACCTTC. Its protein is CSAYVPGQGNIGYGYTF.

J is TRBJ2-7 and V is TRBV4-1; D gene uncertain. V dropped 3 bases and J dropped 2 bases, with 11 bases sitting between them. This CDR3 contains 14 residues. The germline V gene encodes CDR1 MGHRA and CDR2 YSYEKL. CDR3 protein: CASSHRTGAYEQYF. For the CDR3, the DNA is TGCGCCAGCAGCCACCGCACTGGGGCCTACGAGCAGTACTTC.

This clonotype was recorded a few times. The V call is TRBV7-9, the J call TRBJ1-2, with TRBD1 as a possible D gene (6 bases). The germline V and J ends were trimmed by 3 bases and 2 bases, with 13 bases remaining between them. Germline CDR1 reads SEHNR; CDR2 reads FQNEAQ (reference sequence). CDR3 size: 15 residues. CDR3 residues: CASSFSDSSNYGYTF. The CDR3 nucleotides are TGTGCCAGCAGCTTTTCGGACAGCTCGAACTATGGCTACACCTTC.

This clonotype was seen only a few times. The gene calls are TRBV4-1 and TRBJ2-1, with 10 positions matching TRBD2. Trimming removed 4 bases from V and 8 bases from J; junction bases left unmatched: 8. Germline values: CDR1 MGHRA, CDR2 YSYEKL. The CDR3 has 15 residues. CDR3 sequence: CASSRSGGGVYEQFF. Written as DNA, the CDR3 is TGCGCCAGCAGCCGCAGCGGGGGGGGAGTATATGAGCAGTTCTTC.

This clonotype has just a few counts. The chain joins TRBV7-6 to TRBJ2-3, with 7 bases matching TRBD1. J lost 2 bases, V lost 0 bases, and 5 bases had no gene match. The CDR3 sequence is 16 residues long. CDR1 SGHVS and CDR2 FNYEAQ come from the germline V gene. The CDR3 spells CASSLASRGNTDTQYF. In nucleotides, the CDR3 is TGTGCCAGCAGCTTAGCGAGCAGGGGGAACACAGATACGCAGTATTTT.

This chain joins TRBV12-3 or TRBV12-4 and TRBJ2-5, with 7 bases aligning to TRBD2. The J segment lost 4 bases and the V segment lost 5 bases, leaving 7 bases of the junction unmatched. The CDR3 loop spans 14 amino acids. Here the CDR3 reads CASSPGLDRETQYF. The CDR3, as DNA: TGTGCCAGCAGTCCCGGACTAGATCGAGAGACCCAGTACTTC.

The chain employs TRBV4-2 and TRBJ1-5, with D possibly being TRBD1 (5 bases). Trimming stripped 1 base from V and 6 bases from J, with 13 bases between. The CDR3 totals 15 residues. The germline V gene has CDR1 LGHNA and CDR2 YNFKEQ. The CDR3 nucleotides read TGTGCCAGCAGCCAAGGGGGGATGCAAATTCAGCCCCAGCATTTT. Translating gives CASSQGGMQIQPQHF.

The genes are TRBV5-6 and TRBJ1-1; D remains unclear. Germline CDR1 reads SGHDT; CDR2 reads YYEEEE. The CDR3 sequence is 15 residues long. Trimming removed 6 bases from V and 3 bases from J, with 18 bases in between. The CDR3 sequence: CASNWFAGTDTEAFF. CDR3 coding DNA: TGTGCCAGCAACTGGTTTGCGGGCACGGACACTGAAGCTTTCTTT.

This clonotype appeared many times. The gene calls are TRBV11-2 and TRBJ2-7, with D unresolved. The V end lost 0 bases, the J end lost 3 bases, and 3 bases lay between the germline ends. The CDR3 consists of 12 residues. CDR1 and CDR2 (germline): SGHAT, FQNNGV. CDR3: CASSLDRYEQYF. DNA of the CDR3: TGTGCCAGCAGCTTAGATCGCTACGAGCAGTACTTC.

This clonotype was detected ten times or more. CDR3 protein: CASSEGRGRRYEQYF. The CDR3 DNA follows: TGTGCCAGCAGTGAAGGCAGGGGAAGAAGATACGAGCAGTACTTC. J is TRBJ2-7 and V is TRBV2, with D perhaps matching TRBD1 (6 bases). This CDR3 comprises 15 residues. Germline CDR1 and CDR2: SNHLY and FYNNEI. The V and J ends lost 1 base and 4 bases respectively, with 14 bases between them.

This clonotype turned up a few times. CDR3 coding DNA: TGTGCCAGCAGCCGACAGGTGAATGGCTACACCTTC. Amino acid sequence: CASSRQVNGYTF. V is TRBV5-4 and J is TRBJ1-2; perhaps TRBD1 as D (6 bases). V lost 4 bases and J lost 6, with 10 bases in between. This CDR3 contains 12 residues. The germline CDR1 and CDR2 sequences are SGHNT and YYREEE (reference sequence).

This sequence joins TRBV12-3 or TRBV12-4 and TRBJ1-6; TRBD1 might be the D (5 bases). This CDR3 contains 14 residues. The V end lost 4 bases, the J end lost 9 bases, and 13 bases lay between the germline ends. The DNA for the CDR3 is TGTGCCAGCAGTTCCGGGACGGGGGGTTCACCCCTCCACTTT. Translation gives CASSSGTGGSPLHF.

This clonotype was seen ten or more times. The chain is built from TRBV6-2 or TRBV6-3 and TRBJ2-1, with TRBD2 matching over 12 bases. V shed 2 bases, J shed 8 bases, and the junction held 16 bases outside the gene matches. The CDR3 spans 19 residues. The germline CDR1 and CDR2 sequences are MNHEY and SVGEGT. The CDR3 protein is CASSYPTSTSGGQWYEQFF. CDR3 nucleotide sequence: TGTGCCAGCAGTTACCCGACCTCGACTAGCGGGGGCCAATGGTATGAGCAGTTCTTC.

This clonotype was found many times. The chain has TRBV3-1 and TRBJ1-1, with unresolved D. The CDR3 has 14 amino acids. Germline CDR1 and CDR2: LGHDT and YNNKEL (reference sequence). Trimming took off 1 base at V and 1 base at J, with 7 bases between the two ends. This CDR3 reads CASSQVTTNTEAFF. CDR3 DNA sequence: TGTGCCAGCAGCCAAGTAACAACGAACACTGAAGCTTTCTTT.

V and J are TRBV11-1 and TRBJ2-2; unclear D gene. V was clipped by 0 bases and J by 7 bases, with 12 bases between them. Per germline, CDR1 SGHAT and CDR2 FQDESV (reference sequence). The CDR3 length is 15 residues. CDR3 amino acids: CASSLASFFDGELFF. The CDR3 nucleotides are TGTGCCAGCAGCTTAGCCTCCTTCTTCGACGGGGAGCTGTTTTTT.

This clonotype was seen at least ten times. V gene TRBV7-9 combines with J gene TRBJ2-2; the D is unclear. CDR3 size: 14 residues. CDR1 is SEHNR and CDR2 is FQNEAQ in the germline V gene (reference sequence). Trimming left V 3 bases short and J 2 bases short, with 7 bases between. The DNA for the CDR3 is TGTGCCAGCAGCTTGATATCCAACACCGGGGAGCTGTTTTTT. Its protein product is CASSLISNTGELFF.

V gene TRBV5-1 combines with J gene TRBJ2-3; TRBD2 might be the D (5 bases). The CDR3 extends over 17 amino acids. V lost 0 bases, J lost 6 bases, and 20 bases lay in between. CDR1 and CDR2 from the germline V gene are SGHRS and YFSETQ. The CDR3 protein is CASSLEGGGWRSDTQYF. CDR3 DNA: TGCGCCAGCAGCTTGGAGGGCGGAGGCTGGCGCTCGGATACGCAGTATTTT.

Ten or more counts support this clonotype. The rearrangement uses TRBV12-3 or TRBV12-4 and TRBJ2-1, with D perhaps TRBD2 (5 bases). CDR3 length equals 13 residues. Trimming pared 5 bases from V and 3 bases from J, leaving 8 bases between. In DNA, the CDR3 is TGTGCCAGCAGTGACCGGGACTACAATGAGCAGTTCTTC. Amino acids: CASSDRDYNEQFF.

This clonotype was seen only a few times. The V and J genes are TRBV18 and TRBJ1-5; perhaps TRBD1 as D (6 bases). The CDR3 loop spans 16 amino acids. Germline V gene data show CDR1 as KGHSH and CDR2 as LQKENI. The V end lost 0 bases, the J end lost 5 bases, and 14 bases lay between the germline ends. CDR3 amino acids: CASSPPAGADDQPQHF. DNA for the CDR3: TGTGCCAGCTCACCACCGGCGGGGGCGGATGATCAGCCCCAGCATTTT.

This clonotype was counted only a few times. The chain uses TRBV20-1 and TRBJ2-2, with a weak D call TRBD1 (6 bases). Germline V CDR1 and CDR2: DFQATT, SNEGSKA (reference sequence). V shed 6 bases and J shed 1 base, with 15 bases lying between them. The CDR3 length is 15 residues. DNA of the CDR3: TGCAGTGCACCGGACAGTTTTATGAACACCGGGGAGCTGTTTTTT. Translating gives CSAPDSFMNTGELFF.

Only a few counts were recorded for this clonotype. The chain is built from TRBV19 and TRBJ1-3, with D uncertain. Germline-derived CDR1 and CDR2 are LNHDA and SQIVND (reference sequence). The V gene lost 3 bases and the J gene lost 0 bases, with 12 bases spanning the gap. This CDR3 region has 16 residues. The CDR3 loop is CASSIRVQSSGNTIYF. The DNA for the CDR3 is TGTGCCAGTAGTATTCGGGTCCAAAGCTCTGGAAACACCATATATTTT.